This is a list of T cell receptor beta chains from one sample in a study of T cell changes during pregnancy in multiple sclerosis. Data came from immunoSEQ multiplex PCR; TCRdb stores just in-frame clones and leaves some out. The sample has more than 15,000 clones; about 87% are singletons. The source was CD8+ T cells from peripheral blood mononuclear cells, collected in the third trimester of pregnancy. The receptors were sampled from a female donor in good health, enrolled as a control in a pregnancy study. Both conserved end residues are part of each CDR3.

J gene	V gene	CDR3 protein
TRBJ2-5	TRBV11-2	CASSLETPGAQYF
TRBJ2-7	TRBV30	CATEQGTSYEQYF
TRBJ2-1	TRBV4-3	CASSQEGPGLAIHEQFF
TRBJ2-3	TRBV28	CASSSGTGHTDTQYF
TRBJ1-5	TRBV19	CASSNSGGQPQHF
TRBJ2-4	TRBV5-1	CASSLGTGVNIQYF
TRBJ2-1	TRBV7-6	CASSPGLAGANEQFF
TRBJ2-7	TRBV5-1	CASSLGTGEEAVYEQYF
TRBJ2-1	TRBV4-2	CASSQDWGEASNEQFF
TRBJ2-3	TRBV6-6	CASSPGTSGSTDTQYF
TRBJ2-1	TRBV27	CASSLSQGLIRREQFF
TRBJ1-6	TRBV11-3	CASSLCMLQGNSPLHF
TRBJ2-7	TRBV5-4	CASSFSDRIGEQYF
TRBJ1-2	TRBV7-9	CASSLPTGLHGYTF
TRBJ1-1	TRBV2	CATIQMNTEAFF
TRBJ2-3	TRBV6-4	CASSDSSGGTDTQYF
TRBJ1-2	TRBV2	CASSEPGIIVGYTF
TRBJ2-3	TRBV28	CASSSPLVTDTQYF
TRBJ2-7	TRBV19	CASSSSTSPPDEQYF
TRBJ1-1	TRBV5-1	CASSLTVNTEAFF
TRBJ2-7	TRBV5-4	CASSLTGPSYEQYF
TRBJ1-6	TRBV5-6	CASSLGDSDLSPLHF
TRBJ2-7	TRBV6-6	CATSGQGNEQYF
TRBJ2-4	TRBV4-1	CASSQPGPTNIQYF
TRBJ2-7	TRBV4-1	CASSQGLIYEQYF
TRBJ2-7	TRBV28	CASRTLQGASYEQYF